Listed below are T cell receptor beta chains from one sample, sequenced in a study of T cells in Graves' hyperthyroidism and ophthalmopathy. TCRdb used MiXCR to reprocess the multiplex PCR reads, holding one entry per CDR3 protein. Among roughly 240,000 distinct CDR3 sequences listed, approximately 24% were seen once. The sample comprised blood. These TCRs come from a woman aged 40 to 49 with Graves' ophthalmopathy. Both conserved end residues are part of each CDR3. The D gene is left open where the match is weak. The listing skips clone size in some rows; elsewhere it reads once, few, many or a size class.

v_call: TRBV10-3; clone_size: .; d_call: TRBD1; j_call: TRBJ2-7; cdr3_nt: TGTGCCATCAGTGAGGACAGGGCCTACGAGCAGTACTTC; cdr3_aa: CAISEDRAYEQYF
v_call: TRBV11-2; clone_size: many; d_call: .; j_call: TRBJ2-7; cdr3_nt: TGTGCCAGCAGCTTAATTAGAACCTACGAGCAGTACTTC; cdr3_aa: CASSLIRTYEQYF
v_call: TRBV7-9; clone_size: many; d_call: .; j_call: TRBJ2-7; cdr3_nt: TGTGCCAGCAGCGTAGTCCCCGAGGAGCAGTACTTC; cdr3_aa: CASSVVPEEQYF
v_call: TRBV28; clone_size: .; d_call: TRBD1; j_call: TRBJ2-2; cdr3_nt: TGTGCCAGCGCGTGGGACAGGGGGGTGAACACCGGGGAGCTGTTTTTT; cdr3_aa: CASAWDRGVNTGELFF
v_call: TRBV28; clone_size: many; d_call: TRBD2; j_call: TRBJ2-5; cdr3_nt: TGTGCCAGCAGTTTGGCTAGCGGAGCAAAGGAGACCCAGTACTTC; cdr3_aa: CASSLASGAKETQYF
v_call: TRBV4-2; clone_size: many; d_call: .; j_call: TRBJ2-5; cdr3_nt: TGTGCCAGCAGCCAAGATGTCAGCAGGGGAGGGGAGACCCAGTACTTC; cdr3_aa: CASSQDVSRGGETQYF
v_call: TRBV5-1; clone_size: many; d_call: .; j_call: TRBJ1-1; cdr3_nt: TGCGCCAGCAGCCTGGCCCCGGGACTAAACACTGAAGCTTTCTTT; cdr3_aa: CASSLAPGLNTEAFF
v_call: TRBV10-1; clone_size: .; d_call: .; j_call: TRBJ2-7; cdr3_nt: TGCGCCAGCAGTGAGTCAGCTGGGGGCTACGAGCAGTACTTC; cdr3_aa: CASSESAGGYEQYF
v_call: TRBV20-1; clone_size: many; d_call: TRBD2; j_call: TRBJ2-1; cdr3_nt: TGCAGTGCTAGAGTGCCGGGAGGCCACAATGAGCAGTTCTTC; cdr3_aa: CSARVPGGHNEQFF
v_call: TRBV27; clone_size: few; d_call: .; j_call: TRBJ1-5; cdr3_nt: TGTGCCAGCAGTTTATCCAGGCGAGGTCCCAATCAGCCCCAGCATTTT; cdr3_aa: CASSLSRRGPNQPQHF
v_call: TRBV20-1; clone_size: many; d_call: TRBD1; j_call: TRBJ1-5; cdr3_nt: TGCAGTGCTAGAGACAGGGGGCCCAGCAATCAGCCCCAGCATTTT; cdr3_aa: CSARDRGPSNQPQHF
v_call: TRBV10-3; clone_size: many; d_call: TRBD2; j_call: TRBJ2-5; cdr3_nt: TGTGCCATCAGTGGAGCCCCTAGCGGGAGTCAAGAGACCCAGTACTTC; cdr3_aa: CAISGAPSGSQETQYF
v_call: TRBV11-2; clone_size: many; d_call: TRBD1; j_call: TRBJ2-7; cdr3_nt: TGTGCCAGCAGCTTACACCGGACAGGACCCTACGAGCAGTACTTC; cdr3_aa: CASSLHRTGPYEQYF
v_call: TRBV28; clone_size: many; d_call: .; j_call: TRBJ2-2; cdr3_nt: TGTGCCAGCAGGAGACCAGCCCGGCCCGGGGAGCTGTTTTTT; cdr3_aa: CASRRPARPGELFF
v_call: TRBV29-1; clone_size: many; d_call: .; j_call: TRBJ1-1; cdr3_nt: TGCAGCGTGTTACAGGGCCGAGGTATGAACACTGAAGCTTTCTTT; cdr3_aa: CSVLQGRGMNTEAFF
v_call: TRBV9; clone_size: few; d_call: .; j_call: TRBJ2-2; cdr3_nt: TGTGCCAGCAGCGTATTGGGGGGCGACTACAACACCGGGGAGCTGTTTTTT; cdr3_aa: CASSVLGGDYNTGELFF
v_call: TRBV7-2; clone_size: .; d_call: TRBD2; j_call: TRBJ2-7; cdr3_nt: TGTGCCAGCAGCTGGACTAGCGGGACCTTGAGCGAGCAGTACTTC; cdr3_aa: CASSWTSGTLSEQYF
v_call: TRBV18; clone_size: .; d_call: TRBD1; j_call: TRBJ2-2; cdr3_nt: TGTGCCAGCTCACCACTCGGACAGGGCGCCACCGGGGAGCTGTTTTTT; cdr3_aa: CASSPLGQGATGELFF
v_call: TRBV20-1; clone_size: many; d_call: .; j_call: TRBJ2-7; cdr3_nt: TGCAGTGCCACAGGGAACCACGAGCAGTACTTC; cdr3_aa: CSATGNHEQYF
v_call: TRBV6-1; clone_size: few; d_call: TRBD2; j_call: TRBJ2-1; cdr3_nt: TGTGCCAGCAGGCCACTAGCGGGAGGGCCAGGTGAGCAGTTCTTC; cdr3_aa: CASRPLAGGPGEQFF
v_call: TRBV7-2; clone_size: many; d_call: .; j_call: TRBJ2-7; cdr3_nt: TGTGCCAGCAGTTCTAATAGCGCGGTAATAGCCCACGAGCAGTACTTC; cdr3_aa: CASSSNSAVIAHEQYF
v_call: TRBV19; clone_size: many; d_call: .; j_call: TRBJ2-7; cdr3_nt: TGTGCCAGTAGTATAGAGGGCGGGACCATCTACGAGCAGTACTTC; cdr3_aa: CASSIEGGTIYEQYF
v_call: TRBV10-3; clone_size: many; d_call: TRBD1; j_call: TRBJ2-2; cdr3_nt: TGTGCCATCAGCACAGGGGCCGGGGAGCTGTTTTTT; cdr3_aa: CAISTGAGELFF
v_call: TRBV11-1; clone_size: .; d_call: TRBD2; j_call: TRBJ2-7; cdr3_nt: TGTGCCAGCAGCATAACCGGGACTAGCGGGACCTACGAGCAGTACTTC; cdr3_aa: CASSITGTSGTYEQYF
v_call: TRBV2; clone_size: many; d_call: .; j_call: TRBJ2-7; cdr3_nt: TGTGCCAGCAGTGCCCAACTTTACGAGCAGTACTTC; cdr3_aa: CASSAQLYEQYF
v_call: TRBV7-9; clone_size: many; d_call: TRBD2; j_call: TRBJ2-7; cdr3_nt: TGTGCCAGCAGCCCATTGCGGGAGGGCCCGTCCTACGAGCAGTACTTC; cdr3_aa: CASSPLREGPSYEQYF
v_call: TRBV7-8; clone_size: many; d_call: TRBD2; j_call: TRBJ2-2; cdr3_nt: TGTGCCAGCAGCTTAGTTTTTAGCGGGAGCGCCGGGGAGCTGTTTTTT; cdr3_aa: CASSLVFSGSAGELFF
v_call: TRBV10-3; clone_size: .; d_call: TRBD1; j_call: TRBJ2-2; cdr3_nt: TGTGCCATCAGTGGGACAGGGCAGAACACCGGGGAGCTGTTTTTT; cdr3_aa: CAISGTGQNTGELFF
v_call: TRBV20-1; clone_size: .; d_call: .; j_call: TRBJ2-2; cdr3_nt: TGCAGTGCTAGTGGGGGGATGGACACCGGGGAGCTGTTTTTT; cdr3_aa: CSASGGMDTGELFF
v_call: TRBV24-1; clone_size: many; d_call: TRBD1; j_call: TRBJ2-2; cdr3_nt: TGTGCCACCATGGAGGACAGGGACACCGGGGAGCTGTTTTTT; cdr3_aa: CATMEDRDTGELFF
v_call: TRBV19; clone_size: .; d_call: TRBD2; j_call: TRBJ2-7; cdr3_nt: TGTGCCAGTAGTATCTCACTAGCGGGAACCGAGCAGTACTTC; cdr3_aa: CASSISLAGTEQYF
v_call: TRBV20-1; clone_size: many; d_call: .; j_call: TRBJ2-7; cdr3_nt: TGCAGTGCTAGAGATAGGGGGAGGGGCCCCTACGAGCAGTACTTC; cdr3_aa: CSARDRGRGPYEQYF
v_call: TRBV7-2; clone_size: .; d_call: .; j_call: TRBJ2-5; cdr3_nt: TGTGCCAGCAGCTTAGTGTGGGCGGCCGGGACCCAGTACTTC; cdr3_aa: CASSLVWAAGTQYF
v_call: TRBV6-2/TRBV6-3; clone_size: .; d_call: .; j_call: TRBJ1-1; cdr3_nt: TGTGCCGCTTCTGAGGGAGTGAACACTGAAGCTTTCTTT; cdr3_aa: CAASEGVNTEAFF
v_call: TRBV11-2; clone_size: .; d_call: .; j_call: TRBJ2-7; cdr3_nt: TGTGCCAGCAGCTCGATACATGGCGTACAGGAGCAGTACTTC; cdr3_aa: CASSSIHGVQEQYF
v_call: TRBV11-1; clone_size: .; d_call: .; j_call: TRBJ1-1; cdr3_nt: TGTGCCAGCAGCTTAAACGTTCCGACTATGAACACTGAAGCTTTCTTT; cdr3_aa: CASSLNVPTMNTEAFF
v_call: TRBV12-5; clone_size: .; d_call: TRBD1; j_call: TRBJ2-1; cdr3_nt: TGTGCTAGTGGTCTCAACAGGGGTTCCTACAATGAGCAGTTCTTC; cdr3_aa: CASGLNRGSYNEQFF
v_call: TRBV6-1; clone_size: .; d_call: TRBD2; j_call: TRBJ2-7; cdr3_nt: TGTGCCAGCAGCCTCAGACTAGCGGGGAATTACGAGCAGTACTTC; cdr3_aa: CASSLRLAGNYEQYF
v_call: TRBV6-5; clone_size: many; d_call: TRBD2; j_call: TRBJ2-5; cdr3_nt: TGTGCCAGCAGTTACGGCGGGAGGGGAGAGACCCAGTACTTC; cdr3_aa: CASSYGGRGETQYF
v_call: TRBV6-1; clone_size: .; d_call: .; j_call: TRBJ1-1; cdr3_nt: TGTGCCAGCCTGCCCATGGTCACGGCGAACACTGAAGCTTTCTTT; cdr3_aa: CASLPMVTANTEAFF
v_call: TRBV5-1; clone_size: many; d_call: TRBD1; j_call: TRBJ2-5; cdr3_nt: TGCGCCAGCAGTAGACAGGGGGCTATACTCCAAGAGACCCAGTACTTC; cdr3_aa: CASSRQGAILQETQYF
v_call: TRBV20-1; clone_size: .; d_call: .; j_call: TRBJ2-7; cdr3_nt: TGCAGTGCTGCCGCTGGCGCGCTTGACGGGGTATACGAGCAGTACTTC; cdr3_aa: CSAAAGALDGVYEQYF
v_call: TRBV5-5; clone_size: many; d_call: .; j_call: TRBJ2-7; cdr3_nt: TGTGCCAGCAGCCGGAGCGGCGGTACCTACGAGCAGTACTTC; cdr3_aa: CASSRSGGTYEQYF
v_call: TRBV24-1; clone_size: .; d_call: .; j_call: TRBJ1-3; cdr3_nt: TGTGCCACCAGTACTAGTACGATAGGGGCTGGAAACACCATATATTTT; cdr3_aa: CATSTSTIGAGNTIYF
v_call: TRBV2; clone_size: .; d_call: .; j_call: TRBJ1-2; cdr3_nt: TGTGCCAGCGTAGGAGGAGGGGCTGGGGGTGGCTATGGCTACACCTTC; cdr3_aa: CASVGGGAGGGYGYTF
v_call: TRBV20-1; clone_size: many; d_call: .; j_call: TRBJ1-3; cdr3_nt: TGCAGTGCCGCCCGGAGCTCTGGAAACACCATATATTTT; cdr3_aa: CSAARSSGNTIYF
v_call: TRBV6-2/TRBV6-3; clone_size: .; d_call: .; j_call: TRBJ1-2; cdr3_nt: TGTGCCAGCAGCACGGACATACGAGGTGGCTACACCTTC; cdr3_aa: CASSTDIRGGYTF
v_call: TRBV6-1; clone_size: many; d_call: TRBD1; j_call: TRBJ2-7; cdr3_nt: TGTGCCAGTTCAGAGGGACAGGGACCCTCCTACGAGCAGTACTTC; cdr3_aa: CASSEGQGPSYEQYF
v_call: TRBV3-1; clone_size: many; d_call: .; j_call: TRBJ2-7; cdr3_nt: TGTGCCAGCAGCCGGGGGGGCGTTATCGGGGACGAGCAGTACTTC; cdr3_aa: CASSRGGVIGDEQYF
v_call: TRBV28; clone_size: .; d_call: TRBD1; j_call: TRBJ1-2; cdr3_nt: TGTGCCAGCAGTACACTACCCGGACAGGCAGACTATGGCTACACCTTC; cdr3_aa: CASSTLPGQADYGYTF
v_call: TRBV5-6; clone_size: many; d_call: TRBD2; j_call: TRBJ2-7; cdr3_nt: TGTGCCAGCAGCCTGTCCGGGAGGGCCTTTTTTGGCGAGCAGTACTTC; cdr3_aa: CASSLSGRAFFGEQYF
v_call: TRBV2; clone_size: many; d_call: .; j_call: TRBJ2-2; cdr3_nt: TGTGCCAGCAGTCCGCTGGTAGCCTGGACCGGGGAGCTGTTTTTT; cdr3_aa: CASSPLVAWTGELFF
v_call: TRBV19; clone_size: many; d_call: .; j_call: TRBJ2-2; cdr3_nt: TGTGCCAGTCCAACCACAAGGGACACCGGGGAGCTGTTTTTT; cdr3_aa: CASPTTRDTGELFF
v_call: TRBV6-5; clone_size: many; d_call: .; j_call: TRBJ1-2; cdr3_nt: TGTGCCAGCAGTTTAGACGGAGTAGGCTATGGCTACACCTTC; cdr3_aa: CASSLDGVGYGYTF